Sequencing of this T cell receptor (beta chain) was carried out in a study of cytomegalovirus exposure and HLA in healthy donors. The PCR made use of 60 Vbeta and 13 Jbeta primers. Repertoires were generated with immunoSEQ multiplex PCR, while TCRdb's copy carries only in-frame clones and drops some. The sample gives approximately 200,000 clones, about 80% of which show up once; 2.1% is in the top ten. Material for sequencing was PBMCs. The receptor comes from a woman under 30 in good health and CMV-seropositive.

The CDR3 DNA reads as TGTGCCAGCAGCCCGGGGGGGGTTACAACTAATGAAAAACTGTTTTTT. Protein product: CASSPGGVTTNEKLFF. The J gene is TRBJ1-4, the V gene TRBV6-6, with D perhaps matching TRBD1 (5 bases). Germline lookup yields CDR1 MNHNY and CDR2 SVGAGI (reference sequence). The CDR3 totals 16 residues. V lost 6 bases and J 0 bases, leaving 14 bases between the germline ends.